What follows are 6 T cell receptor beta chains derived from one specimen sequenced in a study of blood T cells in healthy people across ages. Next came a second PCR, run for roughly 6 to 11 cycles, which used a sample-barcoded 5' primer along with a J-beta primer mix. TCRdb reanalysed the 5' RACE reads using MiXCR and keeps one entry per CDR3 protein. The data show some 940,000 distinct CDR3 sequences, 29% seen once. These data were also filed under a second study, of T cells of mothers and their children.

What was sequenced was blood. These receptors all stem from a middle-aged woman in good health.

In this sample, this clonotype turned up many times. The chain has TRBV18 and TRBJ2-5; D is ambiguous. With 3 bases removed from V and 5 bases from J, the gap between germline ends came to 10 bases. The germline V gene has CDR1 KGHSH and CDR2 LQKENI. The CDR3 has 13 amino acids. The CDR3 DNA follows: TGTGCCAGCTCACCGGTAGGCGGCGAGACCCAGTACTTC. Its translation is CASSPVGGETQYF.

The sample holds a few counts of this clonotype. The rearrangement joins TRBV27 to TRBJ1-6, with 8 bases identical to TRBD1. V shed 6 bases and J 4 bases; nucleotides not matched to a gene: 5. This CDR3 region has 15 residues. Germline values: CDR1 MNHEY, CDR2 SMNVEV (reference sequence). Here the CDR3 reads CASRPTGVYNSPLHF. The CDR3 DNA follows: TGTGCCAGCAGGCCGACAGGGGTATATAATTCACCCCTCCACTTT.

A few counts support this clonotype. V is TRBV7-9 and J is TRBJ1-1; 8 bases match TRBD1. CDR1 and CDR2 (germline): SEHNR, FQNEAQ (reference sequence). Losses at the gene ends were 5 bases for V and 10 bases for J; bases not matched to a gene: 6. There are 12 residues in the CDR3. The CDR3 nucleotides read TGTGCCAGCAGCCAGGGGGCGCGGGGAGCTTTCTTT. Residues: CASSQGARGAFF.

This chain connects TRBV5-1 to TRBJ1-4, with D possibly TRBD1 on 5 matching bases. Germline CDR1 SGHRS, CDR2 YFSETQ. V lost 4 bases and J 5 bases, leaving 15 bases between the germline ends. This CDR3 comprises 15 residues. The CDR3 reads CASSPWDQGNEKLFF. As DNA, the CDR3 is TGCGCCAGCAGCCCCTGGGATCAGGGAAATGAAAAACTGTTTTTT.

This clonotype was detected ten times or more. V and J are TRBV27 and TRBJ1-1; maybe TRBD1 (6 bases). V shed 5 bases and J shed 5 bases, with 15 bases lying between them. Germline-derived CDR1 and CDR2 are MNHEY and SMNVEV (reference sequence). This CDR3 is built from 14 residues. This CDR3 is CASSRVQGKTEAFF. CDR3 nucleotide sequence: TGTGCCAGCAGTAGGGTCCAGGGGAAGACTGAAGCTTTCTTT.

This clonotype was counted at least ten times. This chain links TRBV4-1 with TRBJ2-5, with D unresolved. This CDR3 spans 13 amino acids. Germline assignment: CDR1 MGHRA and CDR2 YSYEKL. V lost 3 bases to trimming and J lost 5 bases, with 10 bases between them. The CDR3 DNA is TGCGCCAGCAGCCAGGGGATACCGGAGACCCAGTACTTC. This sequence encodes CASSQGIPETQYF.